This record concerns one T cell receptor (beta chain) sequence. With 0 bases clipped from V and 3 bases from J, the junction kept 7 bases outside the gene matches. The CDR3 extends over 16 amino acids. Germline CDR1 is GTSNPN and CDR2 is SVGIG (reference sequence). These data originate in a study of blood T cell repertoires in COVID-19. TCRdb's copy holds only in-frame clones and misses some; the assay was immunoSEQ multiplex PCR. The data hold hundreds of thousands of clones, with around nine tenths observed a single time. The chain carries TRBV30 and TRBJ1-1, with TRBD1 matching over 10 bases. The TCR comes from a woman younger than 30 who had recovered from COVID-19. Source material: peripheral blood. The CDR3 bases are TGTGCCTGGAGTGTTAGGTGGGGGACAGGGGACACTGAAGCTTTCTTT. Protein product: CAWSVRWGTGDTEAFF.